This passage covers 26 T cell receptor beta chains from one sample sequenced in a study of blood T cell repertoires in COVID-19. Sequenced by immunoSEQ multiplex PCR; TCRdb stores in-frame clones only, minus some. The sample consists of around 300,000 clones, roughly nine tenths of them appearing once. The sample was PBMCs or T cells enriched from blood (not recorded which). These receptors originate from a woman aged 45-65 years who had recovered from COVID-19.

The chain carries TRBV28 and TRBJ2-7, with 8 bases matching TRBD1. From germline, CDR1 is MDHEN and CDR2 SYDVKM. The CDR3 has 14 amino acids. J was trimmed by 5 bases and V by 6 bases; bases with no gene match: 9. The CDR3 region is CASSRQGAIDEQYF. In nucleotides, the CDR3 is TGTGCCAGCAGCCGCCAGGGGGCGATCGACGAGCAGTACTTC.

The chain carries TRBV7-3 and TRBJ2-3, with D possibly being TRBD2 (6 bases). CDR3 length equals 14 residues. Germline V gene sequence: CDR1 SGHTA, CDR2 FQGTGA. Trimming cost V 4 bases and J 6 bases, with 14 bases left between them. CDR3 region: CASSYPGTSDTQYF. CDR3 coding DNA: TGTGCCAGCAGCTATCCCGGGACTTCCGATACGCAGTATTTT.

The V call is TRBV19, the J call TRBJ2-7; 8 bases line up with TRBD1. V dropped 3 bases and J dropped 2; count of bases not matched to a gene: 6. Germline loops: CDR1 LNHDA, CDR2 SQIVND (reference sequence). This CDR3 contains 15 residues. The CDR3 here is CASSMDRVYPYEQYF. The CDR3 bases are TGTGCCAGTAGTATGGACAGGGTTTACCCCTACGAGCAGTACTTC. The variable domain in full, with the rest retrieved from reference TRBV19 and TRBJ2-7, is DGGITQSPKYLFRKEGQNVTLSCEQNLNHDAMYWYRQDPGQGLRLIYYSQIVNDFQKGDIAEGYSVSREKKESFPLTVTSAQKNPTAFYLCASSMDRVYPYEQYFGPGTRLTVT.

J is TRBJ2-7 and V is TRBV20-1; possibly TRBD2 for D (5 bases). This CDR3 is 11 amino acids long. Germline-derived CDR1 and CDR2 are DFQATT and SNEGSKA (reference sequence). CDR3 DNA sequence: TGCAGGGTGCGCGGAGGCTACGAGCAGTACTTC. Its translation is CRVRGGYEQYF.

The sample holds a few counts of this clone. The rearrangement joins TRBV4-2 to TRBJ2-7; TRBD2 agrees at 13 bases. Germline V lookup: CDR1 LGHNA, CDR2 YNFKEQ. J lost 2 bases, V lost 3 bases, and 13 bases had no gene match. The CDR3 has 19 residues. The CDR3 sequence is CASSQSTSGRVVLPYEQYF. In nucleotides, the CDR3 is TGTGCCAGCAGCCAGAGTACTAGCGGGAGGGTCGTCTTGCCCTACGAGCAGTACTTC.

The rearrangement links TRBV7-2 to TRBJ1-1; TRBD1 is a possible D gene (6 bases). Germline V gene lookup returns CDR1 SGHTA and CDR2 FQGNSA. The CDR3 contains 15 residues. Trimming removed 6 bases from V and 0 bases from J, with 14 bases in between. The CDR3: CASSGQLGLNTEAFF. The CDR3 DNA reads as TGTGCCAGCAGTGGACAGTTAGGCCTGAACACTGAAGCTTTCTTT.

V usage is TRBV4-3 and J usage is TRBJ2-1; TRBD2 agrees at 10 bases. J gave up 1 base and V 1 base, and 4 bases lay outside the gene matches. The CDR3 sequence is 17 residues long. The germline V gene encodes CDR1 LGHNA and CDR2 YSLEER. The DNA for the CDR3 is TGCGCCAGCAGCCAAGGCACTAGCGGGAAATCCTACAATGAGCAGTTCTTC. It codes for CASSQGTSGKSYNEQFF.

The V and J genes are TRBV7-9 and TRBJ1-1; D is ambiguous. V was pared by 1 base and J by 4 bases, with 7 bases between. The CDR3 length is 13 residues. Germline V CDR1 and CDR2: SEHNR, FQNEAQ (reference sequence). DNA for the CDR3: TGTGCCAGCAGCTTAGGCGGCAGCACTGAAGCTTTCTTT. It specifies CASSLGGSTEAFF.

This chain links TRBV4-2 with TRBJ2-1, with D maybe TRBD1 (5 bases). This CDR3 comprises 15 residues. V gave up 3 bases and J gave up 2 bases, with 11 bases separating them. Germline assignment: CDR1 LGHNA and CDR2 YNFKEQ. CDR3: CASSQSRTTYNEQFF. CDR3 coding DNA: TGTGCCAGCAGCCAGTCAAGGACAACCTACAATGAGCAGTTCTTC.

V is TRBV27 and J is TRBJ2-7; 11 bases agree with TRBD1. Germline assignment: CDR1 MNHEY and CDR2 SMNVEV (reference sequence). The CDR3 consists of 15 residues. J lost 4 bases, V lost 2 bases, and 4 bases had no gene match. CDR3 region: CASSLKDRGLYEQYF. Here the CDR3 DNA reads TGTGCCAGCAGTTTAAAGGACAGGGGGCTATACGAGCAGTACTTC.

The gene calls are TRBV5-4 and TRBJ1-1; TRBD1 matches at 7 bases. Germline lookup yields CDR1 SGHNT and CDR2 YYREEE (reference sequence). The CDR3 extends over 13 amino acids. The trim removed 5 bases at V and 3 bases at J, leaving 4 bases unmatched. CDR3 loop: CASRGTEYTEAFF. CDR3 sequence (DNA): TGTGCCAGCAGAGGGACAGAATACACTGAAGCTTTCTTT.

The chain recombines TRBV5-1 with TRBJ2-7; 7 bases are a match to TRBD2. The CDR3 is 17 amino acids. CDR1 is SGHRS and CDR2 is YFSETQ in the germline V gene. The V and J ends lost 2 bases and 0 bases, in that order; junction bases with no gene match: 11. The CDR3 reads CASSFRASGSSSYEQYF. The CDR3 DNA reads as TGCGCCAGCAGCTTTCGGGCTAGCGGCTCTAGCTCCTACGAGCAGTACTTC.

In its sample, this clone was seen once. The V gene is TRBV28, the J gene TRBJ2-1; 11 nucleotides align to TRBD2. This CDR3 spans 18 amino acids. Germline CDR1 MDHEN, CDR2 SYDVKM. The V gene end was trimmed by 2 bases and the J gene end by 2 bases; junction bases not matched to a gene: 8. CDR3 nucleotide sequence: TGTGCCAGCAGTTTAGGGAGGGCTAGCGGGAGGCCCTACAATGAGCAGTTCTTC. Amino acids: CASSLGRASGRPYNEQFF. Combining the CDR3 with reference TRBV28 and TRBJ2-1 gives the whole variable domain DVKVTQSSRYLVKRTGEKVFLECVQDMDHENMFWYRQDPGLGLRLIYFSYDVKMKEKGDIPEGYSVSREKKERFSLILESASTNQTSMYLCASSLGRASGRPYNEQFFGPGTRLTVL.

This sequence joins TRBV6-2 or TRBV6-3 and TRBJ2-3, with TRBD1 matching 9 bases. V lost 6 bases, J lost 4 bases, and 5 bases stayed unmatched. Germline assignment: CDR1 MNHEY and CDR2 SVGEGT. The CDR3 consists of 14 residues. The DNA of the CDR3 is TGTGCCAGCAGCCCAACAGGGGGCTCAGATACGCAGTATTTT. This sequence encodes CASSPTGGSDTQYF.

This rearrangement joins TRBV4-1 to TRBJ2-3; TRBD2 matches 8 bases. J lost 2 bases, V lost 0 bases, and 4 bases had no gene match. Germline CDR1 and CDR2: MGHRA and YSYEKL. The CDR3 has 16 residues. The CDR3 DNA reads TGCGCCAGCAGCCAAGATCCTAGCGGGTACACAGATACGCAGTATTTT. As protein: CASSQDPSGYTDTQYF.

In regard to this clone: The junction departs from the called germline gene at one end, perhaps through a read error. The rearrangement uses TRBV7-7 and TRBJ2-3; D not certain. This CDR3 is built from 15 residues. Germline V CDR1 and CDR2: SSHAT, FNYEAQ (reference sequence). The CDR3 region is CASSLSPQGTDTQYF. The CDR3 region has the DNA TGTGCTAGCAGCTTAAGCCCCCAGGGCACAGATACGCAGTATTTT.

This chain connects TRBV6-5 to TRBJ2-5; 7 nucleotides align to TRBD1. With V trimmed by 5 bases and J by 0 bases, 6 bases remained unmatched. The CDR3 runs 15 residues. Germline V gene sequence: CDR1 MNHEY, CDR2 SVGAGI. Here the CDR3 DNA reads TGTGCCAGCAGTCCGGGACAGTCATACCAAGAGACCCAGTACTTC. Residues: CASSPGQSYQETQYF.

V gene TRBV30 combines with J gene TRBJ2-7; the D gene is possibly TRBD2 (6 bases). CDR1 and CDR2 (germline): GTSNPN, SVGIG (reference sequence). The ends were cut back, 0 bases at V and 1 base at J, with 7 bases in the middle. The CDR3 is 13 residues long. CDR3 nucleotide sequence: TGTGCCTGGAGTGTAGGAGGGTCCTACGAGCAGTACTTC. Amino acids: CAWSVGGSYEQYF.

The chain is built from TRBV28 and TRBJ2-1, with 10 positions matching TRBD2. The V gene end was trimmed by 2 bases and the J gene end by 9 bases; junction bases not matched to a gene: 7. The CDR3 extends over 15 amino acids. The germline gives CDR1 MDHEN, CDR2 SYDVKM. DNA of the CDR3: TGTGCCAGCAGTTTACGGCTAGCGGGGGTACGTGAGCAGTTCTTC. Protein: CASSLRLAGVREQFF. Variable domain in full (rest from reference TRBV28 and TRBJ2-1): DVKVTQSSRYLVKRTGEKVFLECVQDMDHENMFWYRQDPGLGLRLIYFSYDVKMKEKGDIPEGYSVSREKKERFSLILESASTNQTSMYLCASSLRLAGVREQFFGPGTRLTVL.

The DNA for the CDR3 is TGTGCCAGCAGTTCGACAGGCTTGGGGTACAATGAGCAGTTCTTC. This encodes CASSSTGLGYNEQFF. The V gene is TRBV6-2 or TRBV6-3, the J gene TRBJ2-1, with a tentative D call TRBD1 (6 bases). V was trimmed by 4 bases and J by 4 bases, leaving 14 bases between them. Germline V gives CDR1 MNHEY, CDR2 SVGEGT. The CDR3 covers 15 residues.

At least ten counts were recorded for this clone. The CDR3 sequence: CASTGGAGQPQHF. The DNA of the CDR3 is TGTGCCAGCACAGGGGGCGCGGGTCAGCCCCAGCATTTT. This rearrangement joins TRBV28 to TRBJ1-5, with TRBD1 identical over 8 bases. V lost 7 bases, J lost 6 bases, and 5 bases stayed unmatched. Germline V lookup: CDR1 MDHEN, CDR2 SYDVKM. This CDR3 spans 13 amino acids.

The chain has TRBV25-1 and TRBJ1-1; 11 bases fit TRBD1. V dropped 0 bases and J dropped 7; count of bases not matched to a gene: 10. Germline CDR1 is MGHDK and CDR2 is SYGVNS. CDR3 size: 17 residues. The CDR3 DNA is TGTGCCAGCAGTGAATATGGGAGTACCGGGACAGGGGGTGAAGCTTTCTTT. Residues: CASSEYGSTGTGGEAFF.

The chain employs TRBV30 and TRBJ1-1; D gene ambiguous. V was cut by 7 bases and J by 3 bases, with 15 bases left in between. The CDR3 runs to 13 residues. Per germline, CDR1 GTSNPN and CDR2 SVGIG (reference sequence). CDR3 sequence: CALDGVTYTEAFF. The CDR3 DNA reads as TGTGCCTTGGACGGGGTTACGTACACTGAAGCTTTCTTT.

The chain combines TRBV7-3 with TRBJ2-5, with 10 positions matching TRBD2. This CDR3 contains 17 residues. Germline CDR1 SGHTA, CDR2 FQGTGA. J lost 2 bases, V lost 5 bases, and 11 bases had no gene match. DNA for the CDR3: TGTGCCAGCAGCGATTCGGGACTAGCGAGGGCACAAGAGACCCAGTACTTC. Translated, it gives CASSDSGLARAQETQYF.

The J gene is TRBJ1-2, the V gene TRBV11-2, with 9 bases that match TRBD1. The CDR3 sequence is 16 residues long. The V gene end was trimmed by 5 bases and the J gene end by 5 bases; junction bases not matched to a gene: 12. Germline assignment: CDR1 SGHAT and CDR2 FQNNGV. The CDR3 reads CASSQGTGSTVYGYTF. CDR3 DNA sequence: TGTGCCAGCAGCCAGGGGACAGGGAGCACGGTGTATGGCTACACCTTC.

This chain connects TRBV19 to TRBJ2-6, with D perhaps matching TRBD1 (5 bases). Looked up from germline, CDR1 is LNHDA and CDR2 is SQIVND (reference sequence). Trimming removed 6 bases at V and 5 bases at J, with 14 bases between. This CDR3 contains 15 residues. The DNA of the CDR3 is TGTGCCAGTAGGAGGACACTTGAGAGGGCCAACGTCCTGACTTTC. It encodes CASRRTLERANVLTF.